The table lists the clone carrying this T cell receptor beta chain with many counts. It was RNA transcripts that yielded the amplified TCR beta CDR3 regions. HTBI primers were employed in a first-round RT-PCR of the TCR CDR3. MiXCR, run by TCRdb on the multiplex PCR reads, gives a single entry per CDR3 protein. The data contain roughly 290,000 distinct CDR3 sequences, roughly 13% of them seen just once; the ten biggest clones take up 7.9%. The entry originates in a study of T cells in Graves' hyperthyroidism and ophthalmopathy. The hyperthyroidism patients had all been newly diagnosed, and their disease duration was under 2 months. Their ages ranged from 18 to 65 years. Diagnoses were made from clinical symptoms, serum measures (thyroxine and TRAb), thyroid ultrasound and orbital computed tomography. This sample holds PBMCs from about 9.3 ml fresh peripheral blood. The CDR3 spans 14 residues. The V gene lost 0 bases and the J gene lost 1 base, with 6 bases spanning the gap. The germline gives CDR1 KGHSH, CDR2 LQKENI.

Sequencing input: blood. The TCR comes from a woman between 40 and 55 years old with Graves' hyperthyroidism. V is TRBV18 and J is TRBJ1-1; no firm D call. The CDR3 region is CASSPPPGNTEAFF. CDR3 sequence (DNA): TGTGCCAGCTCACCACCCCCGGGGAACACTGAAGCTTTCTTT.